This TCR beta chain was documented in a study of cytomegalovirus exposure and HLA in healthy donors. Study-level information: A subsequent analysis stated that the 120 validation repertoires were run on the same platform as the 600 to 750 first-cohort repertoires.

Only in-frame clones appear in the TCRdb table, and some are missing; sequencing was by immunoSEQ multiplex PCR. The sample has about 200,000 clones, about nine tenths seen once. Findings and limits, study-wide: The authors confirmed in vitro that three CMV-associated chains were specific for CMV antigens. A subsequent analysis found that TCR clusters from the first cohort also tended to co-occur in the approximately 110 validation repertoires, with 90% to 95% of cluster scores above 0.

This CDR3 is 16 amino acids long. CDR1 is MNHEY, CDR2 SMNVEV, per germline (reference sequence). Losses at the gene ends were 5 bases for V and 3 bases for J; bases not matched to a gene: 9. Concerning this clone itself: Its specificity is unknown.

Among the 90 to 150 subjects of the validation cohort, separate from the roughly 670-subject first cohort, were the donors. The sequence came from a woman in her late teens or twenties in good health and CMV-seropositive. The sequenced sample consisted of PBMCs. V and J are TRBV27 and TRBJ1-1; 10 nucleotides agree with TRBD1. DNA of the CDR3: TGTGCCAGCAGTGTGTCGAGGACAGGGGGGCACACTGAAGCTTTCTTT. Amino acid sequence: CASSVSRTGGHTEAFF.